This record looks at one T cell receptor (beta chain) sequence and its context. The specificity of this receptor is unknown. The input lacks base qualities; no much larger clone sits a single base away. Receptors were amplified or captured by 5' RACE. For sequencing, a NextSeq 500 was employed. In the TCR library protocol, a unique molecular identifier was attached to each TCR cDNA molecule so that PCR and sequencing errors could be corrected. Processing in the source paper ran as follows. TCR identification, UMI-based error correction and CDR3 extraction were performed with Decombinator tools. TCRs above a frequency of 2 per 1,000, corresponding to the top 1% of the tumor frequency distribution, were defined as expanded. Each repertoire was subsampled 100 times to 5,000 TCRs, after which Renyi diversity was computed with the R vegan package. To build CDR3 similarity networks, amino acid triplet string-kernel similarity was used, and CDR3s were connected when their pairwise similarity was above 0.82. TCRdb took the public reads, trimmed them with fastp at Q25, ran MiXCR for clone calling and kept in-frame beta chains. Rows with a matching CDR3 protein are joined into one entry that keeps the most common DNA and genes. The V and J calls come from TCRdb's annotation, not from the publication. Recorded for this sample are some 1,100 distinct CDR3 sequences; 6% to 7% of them occurred a single time. The top ten constitute 13% of the sample.

The time point label, as the study defines it: sample taken at primary tumor resection. Without any cell sorting, TCR sequencing was performed on whole RNA extracted either from tumor and nontumor lung tissue or from cryopreserved PBMC samples. Donors were around 69 patients with early-stage, untreated non-small cell lung cancer from the lung TRACERx cohort. Only patients for whom sufficient RNA was available from at least two tumor regions were selected for TCR sequencing. Before selection, tumor and adjacent nontumor lung specimens were reviewed by a lung pathologist. The data stem from a study of spatial heterogeneity in lung cancer (dated by TCRdb to about 2019). Background on the whole study: More beta-chain than alpha-chain transcripts were consistently detected, likely reflecting higher beta-chain transcript abundance. In the raw uncorrected reads, each unique combination of TCR and UMI appeared more than ten times on average. In non-small cell lung cancer, the study quantitatively compared TCR alpha and beta repertoires across several tumor regions, matched nontumor lung, and blood. Nonsynonymous mutation counts, determined by whole-exome sequencing of tumor tissue, were related to TCR repertoire features. At surgery, 220 tumor regions, around 64 matched nontumor lung samples and about 56 PBMC samples were TCR-sequenced for both alpha and beta chains. Overall study results and their limits: Confirming at a functional level the hypothesis that regional TCRs recognize regional mutations was considered to require additional single-cell paired TCR alpha and beta sequencing.

From cysteine to phenylalanine, the CDR3 is 15 amino acids long. Kept here is only the CDR3 DNA, which spans 45 bases and is read in frame from base 1. Clipping removes 1 base from V and 5 bases from J, with 5 as the unmatched junction base count. The germline V gene sets CDR1 to LGHNA and CDR2 to YSLEER. The clonotype was recovered from a male donor with early-stage non-small cell lung cancer. Sequenced material: normal lung tissue next to the tumor, taken at surgery. The rearranged chain carries TRBV4-3 and TRBJ2-5, and 9 junction bases match TRBD2. CDR3 loop: CASSQGGGAGETQYF. The bases are TGCGCCAGCAGCCAAGGCGGGGGGGCCGGGGAGACCCAGTACTTC.